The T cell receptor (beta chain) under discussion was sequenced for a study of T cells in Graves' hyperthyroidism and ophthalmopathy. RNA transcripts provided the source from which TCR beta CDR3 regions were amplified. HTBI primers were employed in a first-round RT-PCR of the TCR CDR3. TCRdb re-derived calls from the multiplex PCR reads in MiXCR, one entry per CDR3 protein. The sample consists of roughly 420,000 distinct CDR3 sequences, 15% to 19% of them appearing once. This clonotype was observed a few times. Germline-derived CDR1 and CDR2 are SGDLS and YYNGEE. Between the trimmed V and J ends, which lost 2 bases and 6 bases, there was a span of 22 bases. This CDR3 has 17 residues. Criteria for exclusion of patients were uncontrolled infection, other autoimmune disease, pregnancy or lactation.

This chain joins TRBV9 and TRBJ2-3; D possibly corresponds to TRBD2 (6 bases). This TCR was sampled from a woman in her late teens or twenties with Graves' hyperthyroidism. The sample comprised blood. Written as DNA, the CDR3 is TGTGCCAGCAGCGTGTCAGGAGGGGTTTTTAATCGGGATACGCAGTATTTT. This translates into CASSVSGGVFNRDTQYF.